This TCR beta chain was recovered during a study of graft-versus-host responses after intestinal transplantation. Study information: The transplants performed in recipients were multivisceral, liver-intestinal, or isolated intestinal. Whole-study findings and limits: Some patients had graft-donor T cell macrochimerism. In their allografts, the ratios of graft-versus-host to host-versus-graft T cell clones were high.

TCRdb's table, derived via immunoSEQ multiplex PCR, lists solely in-frame clones and lacks some. This sample has around 99,000 clones, with 93% found just once. This clone was seen only a few times. As yet, its antigen is unknown. Trimming shortened V by 0 bases and J by 4 bases, and 11 bases separated the two germline ends. The CDR3 is 15 amino acids. Germline V gives CDR1 SGDLS, CDR2 YYNGEE. This sequence originates from a human donor who received an intestinal transplant. The chain links TRBV9 to TRBJ2-1; D not resolved. The starting material was unstimulated CD8+ T cells sorted from spleen or lymph node cells, obtained before intestinal transplant. The CDR3 region is CASSVGSGRYNEQFF. The CDR3 DNA sequence: TGTGCCAGCAGCGTAGGTTCAGGCAGATACAATGAGCAGTTCTTC.